The 11 T cell receptor beta chains in this list originate from one sample, sequenced in a study of blood T cells in healthy people across ages. Then a second PCR, running about 6 to 12 cycles, was carried out with a sample-barcoded 5' primer and a J-beta primer mix. TCRdb reprocessed the 5' RACE reads with MiXCR, giving one entry per CDR3 protein. The table has some 710,000 distinct CDR3 sequences, 22% seen once. Sequencing was performed on blood. These receptors were collected from a man in his sixties or seventies in good health.

This clonotype has only a few counts. This chain links TRBV12-3 or TRBV12-4 with TRBJ2-3, with TRBD2 identical over 8 bases. V lost 5 bases and J lost 8; bases outside the gene matches: 6. The CDR3 extends over 13 amino acids. The CDR3 sequence is CASSPSGRRTQYF. Here the CDR3 DNA reads TGTGCCAGCAGTCCGAGCGGGAGACGTACGCAGTATTTT.

This clonotype came up many times. This sequence joins TRBV12-3 or TRBV12-4 and TRBJ2-7, with TRBD1 matching 7 bases. The J segment lost 6 bases and the V segment lost 7 bases, leaving 12 bases of the junction unmatched. The CDR3 covers 14 residues. In DNA, the CDR3 is TGTGCCAGCACCGAGACAGGGCATAACCGCGAGCAGTACTTC. Translating gives CASTETGHNREQYF.

The table lists this clonotype with a few counts. The gene calls are TRBV5-1 and TRBJ2-1, with D tentatively TRBD1 (6 bases). With 4 bases removed from V and 6 bases from J, the gap between germline ends came to 20 bases. The germline V gene has CDR1 SGHRS and CDR2 YFSETQ. The CDR3 contains 16 residues. CDR3 loop: CASSPYRDNFGNEQFF. CDR3 nucleotides: TGCGCCAGCAGCCCTTACAGGGATAATTTCGGCAATGAGCAGTTCTTC.

V usage is TRBV6-2 or TRBV6-3 and J usage is TRBJ1-5, with 7 bases that match TRBD1. V was pared by 2 bases and J by 7 bases, with 11 bases of the junction left unmatched. The germline CDR1 and CDR2 sequences are MNHEY and SVGEGT. The CDR3 sequence is 16 residues long. The CDR3: CASSYPRQGAGQPQHF. Written as DNA, the CDR3 is TGTGCCAGCAGTTACCCCAGACAGGGAGCGGGGCAGCCCCAGCATTTT.

This clonotype was seen many times. This chain links TRBV12-3 or TRBV12-4 with TRBJ1-2; D is unclear. CDR3 length: 11 residues. V gave up 6 bases and J gave up 8 bases, with 10 bases separating them. The CDR3 nucleotides are TGTGCCAGCAGCTTGGTTGGCGGCTACACCTTC. Amino acids: CASSLVGGYTF.

This clonotype was picked up a small number of times. This chain connects TRBV3-1 to TRBJ2-7; D possibly corresponds to TRBD2 (5 bases). The length of the CDR3 is 13 residues. Germline-derived CDR1 and CDR2 are LGHDT and YNNKEL (reference sequence). Trimming pared 0 bases from V and 7 bases from J, leaving 10 bases between. In nucleotides, the CDR3 is TGTGCCAGCAGCCAAGATGGGCAGCGGGAGCAGTACTTC. The encoded protein is CASSQDGQREQYF.

The J gene is TRBJ2-6, the V gene TRBV18, with D unclear. The CDR3 loop spans 15 amino acids. The V and J ends lost 6 bases and 0 bases respectively, with 9 bases between them. Germline assignment: CDR1 KGHSH and CDR2 LQKENI. This chain's CDR3 is CASSAWVSGANVLTF. In DNA, the CDR3 is TGTGCCAGCTCCGCTTGGGTCTCTGGGGCCAACGTCCTGACTTTC.

The chain couples TRBV12-3 or TRBV12-4 to TRBJ1-4; a possible D gene is TRBD1 (5 bases). The CDR3 spans 15 residues. V lost 5 bases and J 6 bases, leaving 16 bases between the germline ends. The CDR3, as DNA: TGTGCCAGCAGTGCCCATGGGGGATTCGATGAAAAACTGTTTTTT. Residues: CASSAHGGFDEKLFF.

The J gene is TRBJ2-1, the V gene TRBV6-1; 16 bases agree with TRBD2. Trimming removed 4 bases from V and 6 bases from J; junction bases left unmatched: 9. CDR3 length: 18 amino acids. CDR1 and CDR2 (germline): MNHNS, SASEGT. Written as DNA, the CDR3 is TGTGCCAGCAGTGCCGGGACTAGCGGGGGGGTGTGGGTCAATGAGCAGTTCTTC. It is translated as CASSAGTSGGVWVNEQFF.

A few counts support this clonotype. The rearrangement links TRBV3-1 to TRBJ1-2; D gene ambiguous. V shed 0 bases and J shed 6 bases, with 14 bases lying between them. Germline V gives CDR1 LGHDT, CDR2 YNNKEL (reference sequence). There are 15 residues in the CDR3. The CDR3 loop reads CASSQDSRANHGYTF. DNA of the CDR3: TGTGCCAGCAGCCAAGATAGTCGCGCCAACCATGGCTACACCTTC.

This clonotype was picked up a small number of times. The J gene is TRBJ2-7, the V gene TRBV27; D call uncertain. V lost 6 bases and J 2 bases, leaving 11 bases between the germline ends. The CDR3 consists of 13 residues. CDR1 is MNHEY and CDR2 is SMNVEV in the germline V gene (reference sequence). The CDR3 here is CASSSDTTYEQYF. The CDR3 nucleotides read TGTGCCAGCAGCTCAGACACGACCTACGAGCAGTACTTC.